A selection of T cell receptor beta chains follows, all from one sample in a study of CD8 T cells in ankylosing spondylitis. TCRdb independently ran MiXCR on the 5' RACE reads; one entry per CDR3 protein. The data show about 340,000 distinct CDR3 sequences, roughly 14% seen once. Sequenced material: blood, either unsorted or a sorted T cell fraction (not recorded which). These TCRs come from a male donor with ankylosing spondylitis or in good health (not recorded which). Each CDR3 is given with its conserved first and last residue. A D gene is named only where the DNA matches it firmly. Where a row states a size, it is once, few, many or the class of an expanded clone; other rows omit it.

j_call | d_call | clone_size | v_call | cdr3_nt | cdr3_aa
TRBJ2-3 | NA | NA | TRBV7-8 | TGTGCCAGCAGCGTGGGGGCCCTTGGTACGCAGTATTTT | CASSVGALGTQYF
TRBJ2-1 | TRBD2 | NA | TRBV29-1 | TGCAGCGCAGAATGGATGCGGGGGAGCTCCTACAATGAGCAGTTCTTC | CSAEWMRGSSYNEQFF
TRBJ2-1 | TRBD2 | NA | TRBV5-1 | TGCGCCAGCAGCGGTGGTTCTGCGGGAGATAGGAATGAGCAGTTCTTC | CASSGGSAGDRNEQFF
TRBJ2-7 | NA | NA | TRBV20-1 | TGCAGTGCTAGAGATCGAGAGACCTTCGTAAACGAGCAGTACTTC | CSARDRETFVNEQYF
TRBJ2-1 | NA | few | TRBV20-1 | TGCAGTGCTAGTCTACAGCGCCCCTACAATGAGCAGTTCTTC | CSASLQRPYNEQFF
TRBJ2-2 | TRBD1 | few | TRBV24-1 | TGTGCCACCAGTTCATCGACAGGGGTGGGCGGGGAGCTGTTTTTT | CATSSSTGVGGELFF
TRBJ2-2 | TRBD2 | few | TRBV10-3 | TGTGCCACGAGACTAGCCGGCGGGGAGCTGTTTTTT | CATRLAGGELFF
TRBJ1-1 | NA | few | TRBV13 | TGTGCCAGCAGCTTAGGCCTCGGAGGATTGAACACTGAAGCTTTCTTT | CASSLGLGGLNTEAFF
TRBJ2-7 | TRBD1 | few | TRBV18 | TGTGCCAGCTCACCACCTGGGACAGGGAGCGGCTACGAGCAGTACTTC | CASSPPGTGSGYEQYF
TRBJ2-1 | TRBD2 | NA | TRBV12-3/TRBV12-4 | TGTGCCAGCAGCCCTAGCGGGGCCTACAATGAGCAGTTCTTC | CASSPSGAYNEQFF
TRBJ1-5 | NA | NA | TRBV6-1 | TGTGCCAGCAGTGTTCTTTTGAGCAATCAGCCCCAGCATTTT | CASSVLLSNQPQHF
TRBJ2-2 | NA | few | TRBV12-3/TRBV12-4 | TGTGCCAGCAGTTCCAGATACACCGGGGAGCTGTTTTTT | CASSSRYTGELFF
TRBJ2-5 | NA | many | TRBV6-1 | TGTGCCACTCTCAACCAGGTGGGCCAAGAGACCCAGTACTTC | CATLNQVGQETQYF
TRBJ2-1 | TRBD2 | NA | TRBV5-1 | TGCGCCAGCAGCCCGCCGGCGACTAGCGGGGGGGATGTTGTGAGCAATGAGCAGTTCTTC | CASSPPATSGGDVVSNEQFF
TRBJ2-7 | TRBD2 | many | TRBV10-3 | TGTGCCATCAAACTAGCGGGAGGCTCCTACGAGCAGTACTTC | CAIKLAGGSYEQYF
TRBJ1-2 | NA | few | TRBV7-2 | TGTGCCAGCAGCTCTTACGGATATGGCTACACCTTC | CASSSYGYGYTF
TRBJ1-2 | NA | few | TRBV5-1 | TGCGCCAGCAGCTTGAGCGACCCAAACTATGGCTACACCTTC | CASSLSDPNYGYTF
TRBJ2-1 | TRBD2 | few | TRBV14 | TGTGCCAGCAGCCACCTAGCGGGGGGGGATGAGCAGTTCTTC | CASSHLAGGDEQFF
TRBJ2-1 | NA | NA | TRBV12-3/TRBV12-4 | TGTGCCAGCAGTCCACTTTTCGGGATTTCCTACAATGAGCAGTTCTTC | CASSPLFGISYNEQFF
TRBJ2-2 | NA | NA | TRBV12-3/TRBV12-4 | TGTGCCAGCAGTTCCTCGGGACGGACGGATAGGGAGCTGTTTTTT | CASSSSGRTDRELFF
TRBJ2-3 | TRBD1 | NA | TRBV11-2 | TGTGCCAGCAGCTTATTCGGGACAGCTAGCACAGATACGCAGTATTTT | CASSLFGTASTDTQYF
TRBJ1-1 | NA | NA | TRBV12-3/TRBV12-4 | TGTGCCAGCAGCCCCAGGTCCCTTGGAAGCACTGAAGCTTTCTTT | CASSPRSLGSTEAFF
TRBJ1-5 | NA | many | TRBV7-8 | TGTGCCAGCAGCTTAGAACCCAGCGTGGGCACACAGCCCCAGCATTTT | CASSLEPSVGTQPQHF
TRBJ1-1 | TRBD1 | NA | TRBV29-1 | TGCAGCGTTGGGGGCACAGGGGCCTTTATGAACACTGAAGCTTTCTTT | CSVGGTGAFMNTEAFF
TRBJ1-5 | NA | many | TRBV12-3/TRBV12-4 | TGTGCCAGCAGTTTCGCTAGCAATCAGCCCCAGCATTTT | CASSFASNQPQHF
TRBJ1-2 | NA | few | TRBV20-1 | TGCAGTGCTAGAGTTAGTCACAACTATGGCTACACCTTC | CSARVSHNYGYTF
TRBJ2-3 | TRBD2 | NA | TRBV10-3 | TGTGCCAGCTTAAGCGGGGTAACAGATACGCAGTATTTT | CASLSGVTDTQYF
TRBJ2-5 | NA | few | TRBV20-1 | TGCAGTGCTAGAGTGGCTAGCTCGGGGGAGACCCAGTACTTC | CSARVASSGETQYF
TRBJ2-7 | NA | NA | TRBV5-1 | TGCGCCAGCAGTTCGGACATTAACTACGAGCAGTACTTC | CASSSDINYEQYF
TRBJ1-3 | NA | many | TRBV6-1 | TGTGCCAGCACCCCTTTCTTGGCCTTTCGGACACATTCTGGAAACACCATATATTTT | CASTPFLAFRTHSGNTIYF
TRBJ2-3 | NA | NA | TRBV5-4 | TGTGCCAGCAGCTTGGACGTCTTCGAAGATACGCAGTATTTT | CASSLDVFEDTQYF
TRBJ1-1 | NA | few | TRBV2 | TGTGCCAGCAAAGGGGAGAACACTGAAGCTTTCTTT | CASKGENTEAFF
TRBJ2-6 | TRBD1 | few | TRBV2 | TGTGCCAGCAGTGACTGGGACAGGGCCGTGACTGGGGCCAACGTCCTGACTTTC | CASSDWDRAVTGANVLTF
TRBJ2-1 | NA | NA | TRBV9 | TGTGCCAGCAGCGCATATACCCAGGGGTTGAATGAGCAGTTCTTC | CASSAYTQGLNEQFF
TRBJ1-3 | NA | NA | TRBV12-5 | TGTGCTAGTGGTTCCACAGGGACTGGAAACACCATATATTTT | CASGSTGTGNTIYF
TRBJ2-3 | NA | NA | TRBV19 | TGTGCCAGTAGTAGGAGGGAGACTCGCACAGATACGCAGTATTTT | CASSRRETRTDTQYF
TRBJ2-7 | TRBD1 | NA | TRBV5-1 | TGCGCCAGCAGCTTGCCACAAACAGGGGCCCCGGGGAACGAGCAGTACTTC | CASSLPQTGAPGNEQYF
TRBJ2-7 | TRBD2 | few | TRBV10-3 | TGTGCCATCAACCGAGTAGCGGGAAGTGTCTACGAGCAGTACTTC | CAINRVAGSVYEQYF
TRBJ2-7 | NA | few | TRBV7-2 | TGTGCCAGCAGCTTAGAGTCCTCGAACTCCTACGAGCAGTACTTC | CASSLESSNSYEQYF
TRBJ2-2 | TRBD1 | many | TRBV29-1 | TGCAGCGTCACCCGGGACAGGGACACCGGGGAGCTGTTTTTT | CSVTRDRDTGELFF
TRBJ1-5 | NA | few | TRBV21-1 | TGTGCCAGCAGTCTACCTCCGGGACAGGAGGGGAATCAGCCCCAGCATTTT | CASSLPPGQEGNQPQHF
TRBJ2-7 | NA | few | TRBV20-1 | TGCAGTGCTAGTCCCCCAGGAACCTACGAGCAGTACTTC | CSASPPGTYEQYF
TRBJ2-7 | TRBD1 | many | TRBV5-1 | TGCGCCAGCAGCTTGCAACAGGGGAACTACGAGCAGTACTTC | CASSLQQGNYEQYF
TRBJ2-5 | TRBD2 | few | TRBV3-1 | TGTGCCAGCAGCCGGTTGACTAGCGGGCAAGAGACCCAGTACTTC | CASSRLTSGQETQYF
TRBJ2-7 | NA | few | TRBV15 | TGTGCCACCAGCAGAGATGTCCCTTCACGGAGCTACGAGCAGTACTTC | CATSRDVPSRSYEQYF
TRBJ2-7 | TRBD1 | few | TRBV14 | TGTGCCAGCAGCCAAACAGGGGGTTCCGTCGAGCAGTACTTC | CASSQTGGSVEQYF
TRBJ2-2 | NA | NA | TRBV5-5 | TGTGCCAGCAGCCCCGGCCTGATCAGCTGGGAGCTGTTTTTT | CASSPGLISWELFF
TRBJ2-2 | NA | many | TRBV5-1 | TGCGCCAGCAGCTTGGCTCTGGGCACCGGGGAGCTGTTTTTT | CASSLALGTGELFF